This entry describes one T cell receptor beta chain. The data stem from a study of blood T cell repertoires in COVID-19. Study as a whole: T cells, B-cell-depleted T cells, or PBMCs supplied cDNA or gDNA.

The CDR3 covers 14 residues. V lost 4 bases, J lost 8 bases, and 20 bases lay in between. Germline V CDR1 and CDR2: GTSNPN, SVGIG (reference sequence). In the authors' workflow: The authors estimated nucleated cell counts from reference gene primer amplification. Data came from immunoSEQ multiplex PCR; TCRdb stores just in-frame clones and leaves some out. That table gives V, J and clone size, and the DNA gave D and trimming. Found here are 250,000 to 400,000 clones, approximately 88% of them singletons; the top ten hold about 1.5%. The rearrangement joins TRBV30 to TRBJ1-2, with D tentatively TRBD1 (6 bases). The receptor was derived from a woman aged 25 to 39 with COVID-19, enrolled during active disease. The sequenced material came from peripheral blood. The DNA of the CDR3 is TGTGCCTGGATTTCTTTCCGGACAGTTCGCGGCTACACCTTC. Residues: CAWISFRTVRGYTF.